This T cell receptor (beta chain) was recorded in a study of cytomegalovirus exposure and HLA in healthy donors (dated by TCRdb to about 2017). Some background on the complete study: An earlier analysis of 587 of the donors reported 276 Gb of sequence data and 117 million unique TCR beta sequences obtained from some 170 million T cells. Alongside the repertoire data, information on donor age, sex, ethnicity and CMV serostatus was compiled. The study aimed to test whether signatures of past pathogen exposure could be identified by cataloging public T cell receptors. An earlier analysis of several hundred of the donors applied high-throughput TCR beta sequencing to assess whether each TCR beta V gene segment acted as functional or pseudogenic. HLA typing included class I and class II loci at four-digit resolution. Because of strong linkage in the cohort, roughly five DR-DQ haplotypes were treated as single units for association and clustering. The T cell repertoires of about 700 subjects were profiled by immunosequencing and related to cytomegalovirus serostatus. The study combined high-throughput TCR immunosequencing, statistical association of individual TCRs with disease status, and machine learning to predict cytomegalovirus infection status. Among the roughly 390 genotyped donors, around 81% belonged to the genetic ancestry cluster associated with self-reported Caucasian donors. The later analysis used no new phenotypic data to find candidate immune exposures, relying instead on TCR beta sequences and their occurrence across donors. Genome-wide SNP genotypes for about 65% of the roughly 670 donors were used in a later genetic analysis, which treated that subset as a discovery cohort. Among approximately 370 genotyped donors of the cohort, an average of around 250,000 unique TCR beta nucleotide sequences was sequenced per donor, of which approximately 18% were non-productive. All discovery cohort repertoires had been generated using a single sequencing platform. In a later analysis, previously published TCR beta repertoires from several hundred donors were re-analyzed and high-resolution HLA genotyping was added so that TCR occurrence patterns could be studied. An early release that covered 500 to 800 HLA-typed donors contained about 300 gigabases of sequencing data and 70 million to 100 million unique TCR sequences. Along with the roughly 670-subject first cohort, a separate validation cohort of over a hundred different subjects was used. The number of donors typed differed by locus, with roughly 629-640 for A, B, C, DRB1 and DQB1, more than 500 for DQA1, 606 for DPA1, and around 430 for DPB1.

Relative to germline, V is 0 bases shorter and J is 5 bases shorter, with 17 bases between their ends. Inclusive of the bounding cysteine and phenylalanine, the CDR3 is 16 residues long. Kept here is only the CDR3 DNA, which spans 48 bases and is read in frame from base 1. Per the germline V gene, SGDLS is the CDR1 and YYNGEE is the CDR2. The method behind the library was the immunoSEQ multiplex PCR assay. For the multiplex PCR, a mixture combining 60 forward primers for TCR Vbeta segments and 13 reverse primers for TCR Jbeta segments was used. The CDR3 region of rearranged TCR beta genes was amplified from genomic DNA with a multiplex PCR assay. The Illumina HiSeq System was used to sequence the amplified TCR beta libraries as 87-base-pair reads. In the original analysis: In a later analysis, some 80 million unique TCR beta chains were counted across the roughly 670 repertoires, and around 11 million of these chains were shared by at least two donors. To remove PCR and sequencing errors, raw reads were error-corrected and collapsed into unique sequences using a nearest-neighbor algorithm that merged closely related sequences. V, D and J gene segments were assigned by aligning CDR3 sequences to IMGT reference sequences. For a sequence to be retained, at least a six-nucleotide match to both a V gene segment and a J gene segment was required. A rearrangement was called productive if the CDR3 had no stop codons and remained in frame with V and J, and every other rearrangement was called non-productive. Following IMGT convention, CDR3 was defined as the stretch from the second conserved V-encoded cysteine up to the conserved J-encoded phenylalanine. The earlier analysis of a few hundred of the donors excluded sequences that lacked an unambiguous match to a single V gene segment. In an earlier analysis of approximately 560 of the donors, a V segment was called functional when productive rearrangements were above 56.7%, and segregating when the standard deviation between donors exceeded 5%. A statistical classification framework was developed to diagnose cytomegalovirus status using the catalog of TCR beta chain sequences. A later analysis assigned V and J genes by comparing TCR nucleotide sequences with IMGT/GENE-DB human TR gene sequences. In a later analysis, CDR3 sequences and most-parsimonious VDJ recombination scenarios were assigned using the TCRdist pipeline. In a later analysis, each TCR beta chain was defined by its CDR3 amino acid sequence together with its V-gene family, and reads lacking a unique V-gene family were excluded. A later analysis removed nearly 600 highly shared, low-generation-probability nucleotide sequences to deal with suspected cross-contamination and a sequencing artifact. In a later analysis, a clonal expansion index was calculated for each public chain from normalized within-repertoire ranks of inferred template counts. In a later analysis, generation probabilities were computed with a VDJ recombination model fitted to out-of-frame rearrangements, and the resulting probabilities were checked against IGoR. Hypergeometric tests were used in a later analysis to score TCR-TCR, TCR-HLA and TCR-CMV co-occurrence, with a repertoire-size bias correction applied to the TCR pairs. To estimate false discovery rates, a later analysis permuted the HLA or CMV assignments 20 times. In a later analysis, co-occurring TCRs were grouped using DBSCAN, and TCRdist sequence similarity was added for clustering within HLA-allele-positive subsets. Repertoires with fewer than 30,000 or more than 120,000 public chains were left out of co-occurrence clustering, as were five repertoires with anomalous nucleotide sharing. TCRdb stores this immuneACCESS table with in-frame sequences only. Part of the clones is absent; in the studies checked, under half of the shortfall reflects unresolved V genes, and no reason is known for the rest. V and J calls and clone size come straight from that table; D and trimming were deduced from the DNA. In all, the sample holds approximately 100,000 clones, and around 76% of those were seen once. Jointly, the top ten make up under 13% of the sample.

What the study reported, not specific to this receptor: Because some donors lacked HLA typing at each locus, the association tests relied only on the typed subset. Because counts were too low, about 15 rarely observed V segments, including chromosome 9 orphons, were left out of the earlier analysis of a few hundred of the donors. According to the authors, the approach could potentially be generalized to other disease states and immunological phenotypes. When HLA alleles, especially DR and DQ, strongly co-occurred, TCR associations were difficult to assign to individual alleles. Broadly in line with IMGT annotations, most TCR beta V segments showed up in productive rearrangements about 90% or about 30% of the time in an earlier analysis of some 590 of the donors. Specific HLA alleles were associated with 15,000 to 20,000 TCR beta sequences at a false discovery rate of 0.05 in a later analysis. The sequencing pipeline was judged likely to have produced a cluster of highly shared sequence variants as a technical artifact. A further reported finding was that TCR beta sequences accurately predicted the HLA-A and HLA-B alleles for most subjects in the first cohort. According to a later analysis, TCR association rates differed among HLA loci, with DRB1 alleles showing the most associated TCRs and HLA-C alleles showing the fewest. The study listed 164 TCR beta chains as associated with cytomegalovirus. In vitro tests confirmed that three of the cytomegalovirus-associated TCR beta chains recognize cytomegalovirus antigens. Correlated functional status among segregating V segments might be attributable to linkage disequilibrium, but an unknown experimental factor could not be ruled out. In a later analysis, HLA-associated TCR beta chains showed more clonal expansion and lower generation probabilities than non-associated chains that were equally common. The classifier was reported to diagnose cytomegalovirus status with high specificity and sensitivity in both the original and validation cohorts. Several of the top co-occurrence clusters appeared to be linked to parvovirus B19, influenza, CMV and Epstein-Barr virus, according to a later analysis. Because the 87-base-pair reads could not distinguish some IMGT-functional V segments, including TRBV6-2 and TRBV6-3, those segments were excluded. Roughly uniform sequencing depth across donors was assumed in presence/absence analyses, although this assumption may not hold. V-gene and J-gene trimming of TCR beta chains was associated with a missense DCLRE1C variant in a later genetic analysis, and the association was replicated in an independent cohort. Compared with the roughly 720-donor mean, donors in an Asian-associated ancestry cluster had fewer N-insertions in productive TCRs, according to a later genetic analysis. Most TCR sequences were observed very rarely across donors, whereas some public TCRs were present in many individuals. The only immune exposure information available for the cohort was CMV serostatus. The cohort was sequenced for TCR beta chains only, and without alpha or paired-chain data the features that could be detected were limited. In a later analysis, most CMV-associated TCR beta chains were found to appear HLA-restricted, with HLA associations seemingly driven largely by CMV exposure.

This clone was found a few times. Its antigen remains unidentified. No base quality values were provided; no much bigger clone lies one nucleotide off. In total, approximately 610 healthy bone marrow donors made up the cohort. At the time of sampling, all cohort members were nominally healthy, though unrecorded immune exposures were likely present. The donor was CMV seropositive and was included in the group of 250 to 350 seropositive cohort members. Every donor gave a peripheral blood sample, and the peripheral blood mononuclear cells from that sample were used for TCR beta sequencing. The Qiagen DNeasy Blood Extraction Kit was used to extract genomic DNA from the blood cell samples.

This clonotype was sampled from a young woman in good health and CMV-seropositive. Sequences were obtained from PBMCs. The chain uses TRBV9 and TRBJ2-5; D gene: possibly TRBD1, on 5 matching bases. The CDR3 protein sequence reads: CASSVAARAGWETQYF. DNA sequence: TGTGCCAGCAGCGTAGCGGCAAGGGCAGGGTGGGAGACCCAGTACTTC.